These 27 T cell receptor beta chains came from one sample sequenced in a study of PD-1 blockade in mismatch repair-deficient tumors. Using immunoSEQ multiplex PCR, the repertoire was profiled, and TCRdb retains in-frame clones only, with some absent. Among about 100,000 clones, over 75% were seen once, and the ten largest hold 6.3%. The sequencing used peripheral blood, collected about 36 weeks after starting pembrolizumab. Receptors originate from an adult with mismatch repair-deficient cancer.

V gene TRBV11-3 combines with J gene TRBJ2-6; D gene unclear. Germline V gene data show CDR1 as SGHNT and CDR2 as YENEEA. V was cut by 4 bases and J by 0 bases, with 7 bases left in between. CDR3 length: 15 amino acids. CDR3 sequence reads: CASSSANSGANVLTF. CDR3 coding DNA: TGTGCCAGCAGCTCCGCCAACTCTGGGGCCAACGTCCTGACTTTC.

The chain has TRBV7-9 and TRBJ1-3, with D perhaps TRBD1 (5 bases). V was clipped by 3 bases and J by 1 base, with 7 bases between them. Germline V CDR1 and CDR2: SEHNR, FQNEAQ (reference sequence). The CDR3 contains 14 residues. CDR3 residues: CASSFGTSGNTIYF. In DNA form, the CDR3 reads TGTGCCAGCAGCTTCGGGACGTCTGGAAACACCATATATTTT.

This clone has only a few counts. CDR3 sequence reads: CASSDNEKLFF. The CDR3 bases are TGCGCCAGCAGTGATAATGAAAAACTGTTTTTT. The V and J genes are TRBV10-2 and TRBJ1-4; D not resolved. The V gene's germline CDR1 is WSHSY and CDR2 SAAADI. Trimming took off 3 bases at V and 4 bases at J, with 0 bases between the two ends. The CDR3 has 11 amino acids.

This clone was seen a handful of times. The CDR3 loop reads CASSRDGATIRGETQYF. The DNA for the CDR3 is TGTGCCAGCAGCCGCGACGGGGCAACGATACGGGGGGAGACCCAGTACTTC. V and J are TRBV9 and TRBJ2-5; TRBD2 might be the D (6 bases). The CDR3 sequence is 17 residues long. With 4 bases removed from V and 5 bases from J, the gap between germline ends came to 24 bases. CDR1 and CDR2 from the germline V gene are SGDLS and YYNGEE.

This clone was seen a handful of times. V gene TRBV4-3 combines with J gene TRBJ2-7; D gene ambiguous. This CDR3 has 15 residues. V was trimmed by 0 bases and J by 0 bases, leaving 9 bases between them. From germline, CDR1 is LGHNA and CDR2 YSLEER. The CDR3 reads CASSQDYTVSYEQYF. For the CDR3, the DNA is TGCGCCAGCAGCCAAGATTACACAGTCTCCTACGAGCAGTACTTC.

The genes are TRBV5-1 and TRBJ1-1; 9 nucleotides match TRBD1. Germline V gene lookup returns CDR1 SGHRS and CDR2 YFSETQ. The CDR3 totals 14 residues. The V and J ends lost 1 base and 6 bases, in that order; junction bases with no gene match: 4. CDR3 in DNA: TGCGCCAGCAGCTTGAGGGACAGGGACTCTGAAGCTTTCTTT. Its protein is CASSLRDRDSEAFF.

The gene calls are TRBV27 and TRBJ2-2; 7 bases line up with TRBD2. The CDR3 spans 15 residues. Looked up from germline, CDR1 is MNHEY and CDR2 is SMNVEV (reference sequence). J was trimmed by 2 bases and V by 8 bases; bases with no gene match: 8. In DNA form, the CDR3 reads TGTGCCAGCTATTCAACTAGCGCAAACACCGGGGAGCTGTTTTTT. As protein: CASYSTSANTGELFF.

This clone was seen a single time. This chain uses TRBV7-9 with TRBJ2-1; 7 bases align to TRBD1. V trimming: 4 bases; J trimming: 8 bases; junction bases outside the gene matches: 14. The CDR3 covers 16 residues. CDR1 and CDR2 (germline): SEHNR, FQNEAQ (reference sequence). This CDR3 reads CASSSMDRSLGHEQFF. CDR3 in DNA: TGTGCCAGCAGCTCCATGGACAGGTCCCTCGGCCATGAGCAGTTCTTC.

The chain joins TRBV27 to TRBJ1-1; D is uncertain. CDR3 length: 14 amino acids. Trimming took off 5 bases at V and 1 base at J, with 11 bases between the two ends. Germline V gives CDR1 MNHEY, CDR2 SMNVEV (reference sequence). The CDR3 DNA sequence: TGTGCCAGCAGTCTGTACCCTTGGAACACTGAAGCTTTCTTT. The encoded protein is CASSLYPWNTEAFF.

The V gene is TRBV6-1, the J gene TRBJ1-1; D gene unclear. Germline CDR1 is MNHNS and CDR2 is SASEGT. Deletions cut 2 bases from V and 0 bases from J, with 10 bases between. The CDR3 contains 15 residues. For the CDR3, the DNA is TGTGCCAGCAGTGAAAGGTACTGGGTGAACACTGAAGCTTTCTTT. It codes for CASSERYWVNTEAFF.

The chain employs TRBV5-6 and TRBJ1-5; 8 bases map to TRBD1. Trimming at V came to 0 bases and at J to 3 bases, leaving 5 bases not matched to a gene. This CDR3 is 16 amino acids long. CDR1 is SGHDT and CDR2 is YYEEEE in the germline V gene. The CDR3 sequence is CASSLDRGDLNQPQHF. CDR3 nucleotides: TGTGCCAGCAGCTTGGACAGGGGGGACCTCAATCAGCCCCAGCATTTT.

This clone was recorded a few times. CDR3 protein: CASTGTSGSLYEQYF. DNA of the CDR3: TGTGCCAGCACCGGGACTAGCGGGAGTTTATACGAGCAGTACTTC. The chain carries TRBV28 and TRBJ2-7, with TRBD2 identical over 14 bases. The CDR3 runs 15 residues. The V gene's germline CDR1 is MDHEN and CDR2 SYDVKM. V shed 7 bases and J 4 bases; nucleotides not matched to a gene: 6.

This chain connects TRBV7-2 to TRBJ1-1; no firm D call. The CDR3 sequence is 9 residues long. The germline CDR1 and CDR2 sequences are SGHTA and FQGNSA. V was cut by 4 bases and J by 9 bases, with 3 bases left in between. The CDR3 sequence: CASSSQAFF. The CDR3 region has the DNA TGTGCCAGCAGCTCGCAAGCTTTCTTT.

In this sample, this clone turned up once. CDR3 loop: CASSIPPAGGYTF. In nucleotides, the CDR3 is TGTGCCAGTAGTATCCCCCCGGCGGGAGGCTACACCTTC. The J gene is TRBJ1-2, the V gene TRBV19; D not resolved. The V end lost 3 bases, the J end lost 8 bases, and 13 bases lay between the germline ends. In germline, CDR1 is LNHDA, CDR2 SQIVND (reference sequence). The CDR3 is 13 amino acids.

This clone appeared a single time. The V call is TRBV5-4, the J call TRBJ1-1; D gene uncertain. Trimming removed 1 base at V and 1 base at J, with 11 bases between. The CDR3 is 15 amino acids. Germline V lookup: CDR1 SGHNT, CDR2 YYREEE (reference sequence). CDR3 in DNA: TGTGCCAGCAGCTTGTTAAAGGGTAAGAACACTGAAGCTTTCTTT. Amino acids: CASSLLKGKNTEAFF.

The chain couples TRBV15 to TRBJ2-2; 8 positions agree with TRBD2. The CDR3 spans 16 residues. CDR1 is LNHNV and CDR2 is YYDKDF in the germline V gene (reference sequence). J was trimmed by 2 bases and V by 4 bases; bases with no gene match: 6. The chain's CDR3 is CATSTRLAINTGELFF. For the CDR3, the DNA is TGTGCCACCAGCACCCGACTAGCGATAAACACCGGGGAGCTGTTTTTT.

The V gene is TRBV27, the J gene TRBJ1-5; D might be TRBD1 (6 bases). Germline V lookup: CDR1 MNHEY, CDR2 SMNVEV (reference sequence). Trimming removed 8 bases at V and 7 bases at J, with 18 bases between. CDR3 length equals 14 residues. The CDR3 nucleotides are TGTGCCAGCCAAAGAGGGGGTTCCAACCAGCCCCAGCATTTT. This gives the protein CASQRGGSNQPQHF.

The chain uses TRBV4-1 and TRBJ2-4; 11 nucleotides agree with TRBD1. This CDR3 has 16 residues. Per germline, CDR1 MGHRA and CDR2 YSYEKL. Trimming removed 5 bases from V and 2 bases from J; junction bases left unmatched: 5. CDR3 sequence: CASSKGQGETKNIQYF. The DNA of the CDR3 is TGCGCCAGCAGCAAGGGACAGGGGGAGACCAAAAACATTCAGTACTTC.

The chain has TRBV29-1 and TRBJ2-1; TRBD1 matches 10 bases. CDR1 and CDR2 from the germline V gene are SQVTM and ANQGSEA. The CDR3 is 14 residues long. V lost 6 bases to trimming and J lost 9 bases; unmatched junction nucleotides: 11. In DNA, the CDR3 is TGCAGCGTCGCAGGACAGGGGGTCTCTACTGAGCAGTTCTTC. It yields the protein CSVAGQGVSTEQFF.

V gene TRBV7-3 combines with J gene TRBJ2-5; the D gene is possibly TRBD1 (8 bases). Germline CDR1 reads SGHTA; CDR2 reads FQGTGA. Trimming took off 6 bases at V and 6 bases at J, with 14 bases between the two ends. The CDR3 sequence is 13 residues long. The CDR3 DNA follows: TGTGCCAGCAGAGAACAGGGGGGGAAGACCCAGTACTTC. Amino acids: CASREQGGKTQYF.

The chain links TRBV29-1 to TRBJ2-5, with 9 nucleotides matching TRBD1. CDR1 and CDR2 (germline): SQVTM, ANQGSEA. V shed 7 bases, J shed 2 bases, and the junction held 8 bases outside the gene matches. The CDR3 has 14 residues. The CDR3 protein is CSEITGTGQETQYF. CDR3 nucleotides: TGCAGCGAGATAACCGGGACAGGGCAAGAGACCCAGTACTTC.

Here the CDR3 reads CASSVAADGYTF. The DNA of the CDR3 is TGTGCCAGCAGCGTAGCCGCGGATGGCTACACCTTC. The V call is TRBV9, the J call TRBJ1-2; D remains ambiguous. Germline CDR1 SGDLS, CDR2 YYNGEE. The germline V and J ends were trimmed by 0 bases and 6 bases, with 6 bases remaining between them. This CDR3 contains 12 residues.

The CDR3 coding sequence is TGCAGCGTTGAAGACAGGGCCAGGGTGAACACTGAAGCTTTCTTT. The encoded protein is CSVEDRARVNTEAFF. J is TRBJ1-1 and V is TRBV29-1; tentatively, D is TRBD1 (5 bases). Looked up from germline, CDR1 is SQVTM and CDR2 is ANQGSEA. CDR3 length: 15 amino acids. With 0 bases removed from V and 0 bases from J, the gap between germline ends came to 11 bases.

This rearrangement joins TRBV19 to TRBJ1-5; maybe TRBD1 (5 bases). CDR3 length equals 12 residues. The V end was cut by 5 bases, the J end by 11 bases, with 13 bases between. Germline CDR1 reads LNHDA; CDR2 reads SQIVND (reference sequence). The CDR3 spells CASSDSGSTQHF. DNA of the CDR3: TGTGCCAGTAGTGACAGTGGGTCCACCCAGCATTTT.

The chain uses TRBV7-3 and TRBJ2-2; TRBD1 matches at 10 bases. The V and J ends lost 5 bases and 1 base, in that order; junction bases with no gene match: 4. The CDR3 runs 16 residues. Per the germline V gene, CDR1 is SGHTA and CDR2 is FQGTGA. DNA for the CDR3: TGTGCCAGCAGCGGACGGACAGGGGGGAACACCGGGGAGCTGTTTTTT. This translates into CASSGRTGGNTGELFF.

The V gene is TRBV6-5, the J gene TRBJ2-1; 7 nucleotides agree with TRBD2. V gave up 4 bases and J gave up 2 bases; unmatched junction bases: 2. Germline-derived CDR1 and CDR2 are MNHEY and SVGAGI. This CDR3 spans 14 amino acids. CDR3 residues: CASSWSGAYNEQFF. CDR3 coding DNA: TGTGCCAGCAGTTGGAGCGGGGCCTACAATGAGCAGTTCTTC.

The V gene is TRBV18, the J gene TRBJ2-6; 7 nucleotides match TRBD2. The V segment lost 0 bases and the J segment 2 bases; nucleotides outside the gene matches: 10. The germline V gene encodes CDR1 KGHSH and CDR2 LQKENI. The CDR3 sequence is 19 residues long. CDR3 amino acids: CASSPPLAGARPGANVLTF. The CDR3 nucleotides are TGTGCCAGCTCACCACCTCTGGCGGGAGCTCGACCTGGGGCCAACGTCCTGACTTTC.